Sequencing of this T cell receptor beta chain was carried out in a study of CD8 T cells in Susac syndrome. Notes on the study in general: The authors acknowledged that their TCR sequencing and HLA analysis involved a relatively small number of individuals.

TCR beta sequencing covered blood CD8+ and CD4+ T cells. Healthy donors, matched for age and sex, constituted the control group. Random hexamers were used to reverse transcribe an amount of about 0.45 to 1 ug RNA. Each CDR3 protein is one row after TCRdb ran MiXCR on the immunoSEQ multiplex PCR reads. The top ten hold more than 0.13% of the sample, which has approximately 150,000 distinct CDR3 sequences, 93% seen once. V was pared by 6 bases and J by 6 bases, with 15 bases between. This CDR3 is built from 13 residues. CDR1 KGHSH and CDR2 LQKENI come from the germline V gene. In the case of this clonotype: Its antigen is not identified.

The V and J genes are TRBV18 and TRBJ2-7; possibly TRBD2 for D (6 bases). Sequencing was done on a sample of CD4+ T cells from PBMCs. This clonotype was obtained from a human donor in good health. The chain's CDR3 is CASSPVGGGEQYF. The DNA of the CDR3 is TGTGCCAGCTCTCCGGTGGGGGGAGGCGAGCAGTACTTC.